The sample holds one count of the clone carrying this TCR beta chain. Under the authors' procedure: Reference gene primers were amplified, and this amplification served to estimate nucleated cell counts. Libraries were prepared by immunoSEQ multiplex PCR; TCRdb keeps only in-frame clonotypes and omits some of them. V and J calls and clone size are copied from that table; D and trimming were computed from the DNA. In the table there are a few hundred thousand clones, around 90% of which are singletons. Followed longitudinally, the Seattle patients had been enrolled during active infection. The data derive from a study of blood T cell repertoires in COVID-19. About the study: Sites in the United States, Italy and Spain provided acute and convalescent COVID-19 samples. PBMCs, B-cell-depleted T cells, or T cells were the source of the cDNA or gDNA that made up the material.

V lost 5 bases, J lost 3 bases, and 13 bases lay in between. The CDR3 sequence is 14 residues long. The V gene's germline CDR1 is SGHNT and CDR2 YENEEA. This TCR was recovered from a man between 18 and 29 years old with COVID-19, enrolled during active disease. V and J are TRBV11-3 and TRBJ1-1; D not resolved. Sequencing used peripheral blood. CDR3 loop: CASSRHLTYTEAFF. CDR3 DNA: TGTGCCAGCAGCAGACACCTTACATACACTGAAGCTTTCTTT.